This T cell receptor (beta chain) was obtained from a study of T-cell reconstitution after alpha-beta-depleted transplantation in children. Germline values: CDR1 DFQATT, CDR2 SNEGSKA (reference sequence). The CDR3 runs 11 residues. Trimming removed 6 bases at V and 11 bases at J, with 16 bases between. Preparation of the TCRbeta library involved a method that used unique molecular identifiers. Each CDR3 protein is one row after TCRdb ran MiXCR on the PCR reads. The data contain roughly 150,000 distinct CDR3 sequences, 11% of them singletons. This clonotype was seen repeatedly, ten times or more. Antigen unknown. Findings and caveats of the study: Alpha-beta T cells about two months after transplant reportedly derived from several hundred expanded graft clones.

This sample comprised PBMCs, obtained before TCRalphabeta/CD19-depleted stem cell transplant. The chain couples TRBV20-1 to TRBJ1-1; D ambiguous. This TCR came from a boy between 2 and 15 years old with acute myeloid leukemia, due to receive a stem cell transplant. The CDR3 sequence: CSADSGIMAFF. DNA for the CDR3: TGCAGTGCCGATTCGGGGATAATGGCTTTCTTT.